This T cell receptor beta chain was sequenced during a study of technical replicates of blood from a handful of donors. The CDR3 is 15 amino acids. The V and J ends lost 8 bases and 4 bases, in that order; junction bases with no gene match: 10. Per the germline V gene, CDR1 is WNHNN and CDR2 is SYGVQD (reference sequence). The method was immunoSEQ multiplex PCR; TCRdb's version includes in-frame clones alone and lacks a portion of them. The table lists about 70,000 clones, about 90% of them singletons. V usage is TRBV10-1 and J usage is TRBJ2-3; TRBD2 matches at 9 bases. Sequencing was done on a sample of T cells isolated from PBMCs. The receptor's source is a human donor in good health. Here the CDR3 DNA reads TGCGCCAGCGCCCCTAGGGTAGCGGGAGCAGATACGCAGTATTTT. This sequence encodes CASAPRVAGADTQYF.